What follows is one TCR beta chain and its context. This record comes from a study of blood T cell repertoires in COVID-19. The CDR3 sequence is 13 residues long. The junction had 5 bases not matched to a gene; V was cut back by 4 bases and J by 9 bases. The V gene's germline CDR1 is SGHNT and CDR2 YENEEA. The age range of participants was roughly 18 to 90 years, with residence in more than 20 US areas. What the recovered Cohort 3 donors had was two negative PCRs, clearance, or symptom resolution. Original processing methods: Amplification of reference gene primers was used by the study to estimate nucleated cell counts. Sequenced by immunoSEQ multiplex PCR; TCRdb stores in-frame clones only, minus some. V and J calls and clone size are those listed in that table; D and trimming were worked out from the DNA. Of over 200,000 clones in the sample, about 90% are singletons; the top ten hold 10% to 14%.

This rearrangement joins TRBV11-3 to TRBJ2-1; TRBD1 matches at 8 bases. Sequenced input: PBMCs or T cells enriched from blood (not recorded which). The clonotype originates from a man in his thirties or forties who had recovered from COVID-19. CDR3 residues: CASSSGQGFEQFF. The CDR3 DNA reads as TGTGCCAGCAGCTCCGGACAGGGCTTTGAGCAGTTCTTC.